The entry below describes one T cell receptor beta chain. What it binds is not known. The method was immunoSEQ multiplex PCR; TCRdb's version includes in-frame clones alone and lacks a portion of them. The top ten hold about 6.8% of the sample, which has about 7,300 clones, around 83% seen once. These data are taken from a study of neoadjuvant nivolumab and ipilimumab in lung cancer. Study-level points and caveats: Only a small number of samples underwent TCR sequencing. From pretherapy to surgery, tumor richness and clonality rose with dual therapy. Blood richness before therapy tracked richness in tumors resected after neoadjuvant therapy. Compared with tumor-adjacent uninvolved lung, resected tumors showed greater richness and clonality.

Germline lookup yields CDR1 LNHNV and CDR2 YYDKDF (reference sequence). Between the trimmed V and J ends, which lost 5 bases and 7 bases, there was a span of 21 bases. The CDR3 spans 15 residues. The material sequenced was tumor tissue, taken after neoadjuvant nivolumab, alone or with ipilimumab, at or shortly before surgery. This TCR came from an adult with non-small cell lung cancer. This rearrangement joins TRBV15 to TRBJ2-7; D might be TRBD1 (5 bases). The CDR3 coding sequence is TGTGCCACCAGCGACGGCACAGGTGGCTACTTTGAGCAGTACTTC. The encoded protein is CATSDGTGGYFEQYF.